What follows are 4 T cell receptor beta chains derived from one specimen sequenced in a study of blood T cell repertoires in COVID-19. Libraries were prepared by immunoSEQ multiplex PCR; TCRdb keeps only in-frame clonotypes and omits some of them. Of 310,000 or so clones in the sample, around 89% were seen once. The sample was PBMCs or T cells enriched from blood (not recorded which). These receptors all stem from a woman aged 40 to 50 who had recovered from COVID-19.

This chain uses TRBV5-4 with TRBJ2-1; 7 nucleotides align to TRBD2. V trimming: 1 base; J trimming: 4 bases; junction bases outside the gene matches: 11. This CDR3 has 17 amino acids. Germline lookup yields CDR1 SGHNT and CDR2 YYREEE (reference sequence). The CDR3 here is CASSLLAAGAGYNEQFF. CDR3 nucleotide sequence: TGTGCCAGCAGCTTGCTTGCGGCGGGAGCAGGGTACAATGAGCAGTTCTTC.

V gene TRBV5-1 combines with J gene TRBJ2-7, with 9 bases identical to TRBD1. Germline loops: CDR1 SGHRS, CDR2 YFSETQ. The CDR3 is 12 residues long. The junction had 2 bases not matched to a gene; V was cut back by 4 bases and J by 6 bases. The CDR3 DNA reads TGCGCCAGCAGCCCGGACAGGGGCGAGCAGTACTTC. It specifies CASSPDRGEQYF.

The rearrangement links TRBV28 to TRBJ2-1, with 8 positions matching TRBD1. V was clipped by 5 bases and J by 4 bases; unmatched bases: 31. Germline CDR1 MDHEN, CDR2 SYDVKM. This CDR3 has 23 amino acids. CDR3 residues: CASSIASGTGGLLVPLFYNEQFF. The CDR3, as DNA: TGTGCCAGCAGTATCGCCTCCGGGACAGGAGGTTTACTGGTCCCCTTATTTTACAATGAGCAGTTCTTC.

This clone was detected once. The CDR3 DNA sequence: TGTGCCAGCAAACCAATTAGCGGGAGGAAGTTCCAAGAGACCCAGTACTTC. It translates to CASKPISGRKFQETQYF. The gene calls are TRBV25-1 and TRBJ2-5, with 10 bases aligning to TRBD2. The CDR3 has 17 amino acids. Germline V gene data show CDR1 as MGHDK and CDR2 as SYGVNS. Trimming at V came to 7 bases and at J to 1 base, leaving 12 bases not matched to a gene.